These T cell receptor beta chains were read from a single sample in a study of blood T cell repertoires in COVID-19. Libraries were prepared by immunoSEQ multiplex PCR; TCRdb keeps only in-frame clonotypes and omits some of them. The table lists tens of thousands of clones, roughly 82% of them singletons. The material sequenced was peripheral blood. The receptors were gathered from a woman in her sixties with acute or convalescent COVID-19. Both conserved end residues are part of each CDR3. Each record gives: D gene, J gene, V gene, CDR3 length, clone size, CDR3 protein, CDR3 DNA. A D gene is named only where the DNA matches it firmly. Size is stated for part of the rows, as once, few or many counts, or as a class when the clone is expanded.

D gene: TRBD1
J gene: TRBJ2-7
V gene: TRBV7-2
CDR3 length: 13
clone size: .
CDR3 protein: CASSVRQGYEQYF
CDR3 DNA: TGTGCCAGCAGCGTGCGACAGGGCTACGAGCAGTACTTC

D gene: .
J gene: TRBJ1-2
V gene: TRBV30
CDR3 length: 14
clone size: .
CDR3 protein: CAWSEGLLSYGYTF
CDR3 DNA: TGTGCCTGGTCCGAGGGCCTGTTATCCTATGGCTACACCTTC

D gene: .
J gene: TRBJ1-1
V gene: TRBV14
CDR3 length: 16
clone size: once
CDR3 protein: CASSQDRVGINTEAFF
CDR3 DNA: TGTGCCAGCAGCCAAGACAGGGTTGGAATCAACACTGAAGCTTTCTTT

D gene: TRBD2
J gene: TRBJ2-1
V gene: TRBV18
CDR3 length: 16
clone size: .
CDR3 protein: CASSLGLAGGDNEQFF
CDR3 DNA: TGTGCCAGCTCACTTGGACTAGCGGGAGGGGACAATGAGCAGTTCTTC

D gene: .
J gene: TRBJ1-2
V gene: TRBV24-1
CDR3 length: 11
clone size: .
CDR3 protein: CATSAHGGYTF
CDR3 DNA: TGTGCCACCAGTGCGCACGGGGGCTACACCTTC

D gene: .
J gene: TRBJ1-2
V gene: TRBV27
CDR3 length: 13
clone size: once
CDR3 protein: CASSLYRDYGYTF
CDR3 DNA: TGTGCCAGCAGTTTATACAGGGACTATGGCTACACCTTC

D gene: .
J gene: TRBJ1-4
V gene: TRBV2
CDR3 length: 15
clone size: .
CDR3 protein: CASRNGPAANEKLFF
CDR3 DNA: TGTGCCAGCAGAAATGGTCCAGCGGCAAATGAAAAACTGTTTTTT

D gene: .
J gene: TRBJ2-7
V gene: TRBV6-5
CDR3 length: 15
clone size: .
CDR3 protein: CASSFTPTPVGEQYF
CDR3 DNA: TGTGCCAGCAGTTTTACCCCGACTCCTGTGGGCGAGCAGTACTTC

D gene: .
J gene: TRBJ1-3
V gene: TRBV7-8
CDR3 length: 13
clone size: .
CDR3 protein: CASSPVDGDTIYF
CDR3 DNA: TGTGCCAGCAGCCCGGTGGATGGAGACACCATATATTTT

D gene: TRBD2
J gene: TRBJ2-1
V gene: TRBV19
CDR3 length: 16
clone size: few
CDR3 protein: CASSIDQLAGYNEQFF
CDR3 DNA: TGTGCCAGTAGTATAGATCAACTAGCGGGTTACAATGAGCAGTTCTTC

D gene: .
J gene: TRBJ2-1
V gene: TRBV6-5
CDR3 length: 12
clone size: .
CDR3 protein: CASSYSPGEQFF
CDR3 DNA: TGTGCCAGCAGTTACTCCCCGGGTGAGCAGTTCTTC

D gene: .
J gene: TRBJ1-1
V gene: TRBV12-3/TRBV12-4
CDR3 length: 13
clone size: .
CDR3 protein: CASSADLNTEAFF
CDR3 DNA: TGTGCCAGCAGTGCAGACTTGAACACTGAAGCTTTCTTT

D gene: .
J gene: TRBJ2-3
V gene: TRBV6-5
CDR3 length: 13
clone size: .
CDR3 protein: CASSVPSTDTQYF
CDR3 DNA: TGTGCCAGCTCTGTCCCTAGCACAGATACGCAGTATTTT

D gene: .
J gene: TRBJ1-2
V gene: TRBV6-1
CDR3 length: 15
clone size: .
CDR3 protein: CASSETVKSNYGYTF
CDR3 DNA: TGTGCCAGCAGTGAGACAGTGAAATCTAACTATGGCTACACCTTC

D gene: TRBD1
J gene: TRBJ2-1
V gene: TRBV7-7
CDR3 length: 15
clone size: once
CDR3 protein: CASSLTGDPYNEQFF
CDR3 DNA: TGTGCTAGCAGCTTAACAGGGGATCCCTACAATGAGCAGTTCTTC

D gene: .
J gene: TRBJ1-2
V gene: TRBV28
CDR3 length: 12
clone size: .
CDR3 protein: CASWWGGYGYTF
CDR3 DNA: TGTGCCAGCTGGTGGGGGGGCTATGGCTACACCTTC

D gene: .
J gene: TRBJ1-5
V gene: TRBV9
CDR3 length: 14
clone size: once
CDR3 protein: CASSVGTAYQPQHF
CDR3 DNA: TGTGCCAGCAGCGTAGGGACAGCTTATCAGCCCCAGCATTTT

D gene: TRBD2
J gene: TRBJ2-7
V gene: TRBV18
CDR3 length: 19
clone size: .
CDR3 protein: CASSPQGTTSALLTYEQYF
CDR3 DNA: TGTGCCAGCTCACCACAGGGTACTACTAGCGCACTATTAACCTACGAGCAGTACTTC

D gene: TRBD1
J gene: TRBJ2-5
V gene: TRBV18
CDR3 length: 14
clone size: .
CDR3 protein: CASSPLDRAETQYF
CDR3 DNA: TGTGCCAGCTCACCTCTGGACAGGGCGGAGACCCAGTACTTC

D gene: .
J gene: TRBJ2-2
V gene: TRBV5-1
CDR3 length: 14
clone size: .
CDR3 protein: CASSSWDSQGELFF
CDR3 DNA: TGCGCCAGCAGCTCCTGGGACTCCCAGGGGGAGCTGTTTTTT

D gene: TRBD2
J gene: TRBJ2-3
V gene: TRBV28
CDR3 length: 16
clone size: .
CDR3 protein: CASSHRLADSTDTQYF
CDR3 DNA: TGTGCCAGCAGTCACCGACTAGCGGACAGCACAGATACGCAGTATTTT

D gene: .
J gene: TRBJ1-3
V gene: TRBV7-2
CDR3 length: 14
clone size: .
CDR3 protein: CASATGPSGNTIYF
CDR3 DNA: TGTGCCAGCGCTACAGGGCCCTCTGGAAACACCATATATTTT

D gene: .
J gene: TRBJ1-1
V gene: TRBV6-5
CDR3 length: 14
clone size: .
CDR3 protein: CASSFVGANTEAFF
CDR3 DNA: TGTGCCAGCAGTTTCGTGGGGGCTAACACTGAAGCTTTCTTT

D gene: .
J gene: TRBJ2-3
V gene: TRBV6-5
CDR3 length: 13
clone size: .
CDR3 protein: CASLGGPGDTQYF
CDR3 DNA: TGTGCCAGCCTCGGGGGGCCGGGAGATACGCAGTATTTT

D gene: .
J gene: TRBJ2-7
V gene: TRBV12-3/TRBV12-4
CDR3 length: 13
clone size: once
CDR3 protein: CASSPGLPLEQYF
CDR3 DNA: TGTGCCAGCAGTCCGGGACTTCCCCTCGAGCAGTACTTC

D gene: TRBD2
J gene: TRBJ2-7
V gene: TRBV2
CDR3 length: 13
clone size: .
CDR3 protein: CASSEATSNEQYF
CDR3 DNA: TGTGCCAGCAGTGAAGCGACTAGCAACGAGCAGTACTTC

D gene: TRBD1
J gene: TRBJ2-7
V gene: TRBV27
CDR3 length: 15
clone size: .
CDR3 protein: CASRIQGSTLTTQYF
CDR3 DNA: TGTGCCAGCAGGATACAGGGGTCGACCCTTACGACGCAGTACTTC

D gene: .
J gene: TRBJ2-1
V gene: TRBV9
CDR3 length: 13
clone size: .
CDR3 protein: CASSAPGSNEQFF
CDR3 DNA: TGTGCCAGCAGCGCGCCAGGGTCCAATGAGCAGTTCTTC

D gene: .
J gene: TRBJ1-2
V gene: TRBV6-1
CDR3 length: 15
clone size: .
CDR3 protein: CASSEGGRVIYGYTF
CDR3 DNA: TGTGCCAGCAGTGAAGGTGGGCGGGTGATCTATGGCTACACCTTC

D gene: .
J gene: TRBJ1-5
V gene: TRBV29-1
CDR3 length: 13
clone size: once
CDR3 protein: CSVAASANQPQHF
CDR3 DNA: TGCAGCGTGGCGGCCAGCGCGAATCAGCCCCAGCATTTT

D gene: TRBD1
J gene: TRBJ2-1
V gene: TRBV5-1
CDR3 length: 14
clone size: .
CDR3 protein: CASSSGQGNYEQFF
CDR3 DNA: TGCGCCAGCAGCTCCGGACAGGGTAACTATGAGCAGTTCTTC

D gene: .
J gene: TRBJ1-6
V gene: TRBV5-6
CDR3 length: 16
clone size: .
CDR3 protein: CASSLVRSSYNSPLHF
CDR3 DNA: TGTGCCAGCAGCTTGGTCCGGAGCTCCTATAATTCACCCCTCCACTTT

D gene: .
J gene: TRBJ2-7
V gene: TRBV20-1
CDR3 length: 11
clone size: .
CDR3 protein: CSARQGNEQYF
CDR3 DNA: TGCAGTGCTAGGCAGGGGAACGAGCAGTACTTC

D gene: TRBD1
J gene: TRBJ1-6
V gene: TRBV28
CDR3 length: 15
clone size: .
CDR3 protein: CASSSGQGGNSPLHF
CDR3 DNA: TGTGCCAGCAGTTCAGGACAGGGGGGGAATTCACCCCTCCACTTT

D gene: .
J gene: TRBJ1-5
V gene: TRBV6-1
CDR3 length: 13
clone size: once
CDR3 protein: CASSESGVQPQHF
CDR3 DNA: TGTGCCAGCAGTGAATCCGGGGTTCAGCCCCAGCATTTT

D gene: TRBD1
J gene: TRBJ2-2
V gene: TRBV24-1
CDR3 length: 18
clone size: .
CDR3 protein: CATSDRPGTGGRTGELFF
CDR3 DNA: TGTGCCACCAGTGACAGGCCCGGGACAGGGGGACGGACCGGGGAGCTGTTTTTT

D gene: TRBD1
J gene: TRBJ1-1
V gene: TRBV2
CDR3 length: 14
clone size: few
CDR3 protein: CASSEDRGSTEAFF
CDR3 DNA: TGTGCCAGCAGTGAAGACAGGGGGAGCACTGAAGCTTTCTTT

D gene: TRBD2
J gene: TRBJ2-5
V gene: TRBV5-1
CDR3 length: 16
clone size: .
CDR3 protein: CASSWTGTSRGETQYF
CDR3 DNA: TGCGCTAGCAGCTGGACCGGGACTAGCAGGGGGGAGACCCAGTACTTC

D gene: TRBD2
J gene: TRBJ2-3
V gene: TRBV7-3
CDR3 length: 18
clone size: .
CDR3 protein: CASSPSPWTSATSDTQYF
CDR3 DNA: TGTGCCAGCAGCCCCTCACCCTGGACTAGCGCTACATCAGATACGCAGTATTTT

D gene: TRBD2
J gene: TRBJ2-1
V gene: TRBV2
CDR3 length: 15
clone size: .
CDR3 protein: CASSTRTRPYNEQFF
CDR3 DNA: TGTGCCAGCAGCACCAGGACTAGGCCCTACAATGAGCAGTTCTTC

D gene: TRBD1
J gene: TRBJ1-6
V gene: TRBV28
CDR3 length: 15
clone size: few
CDR3 protein: CASSATGTGSQALHF
CDR3 DNA: TGTGCCAGCAGTGCCACCGGGACAGGGTCTCAGGCCCTCCACTTT

D gene: .
J gene: TRBJ1-2
V gene: TRBV5-6
CDR3 length: 15
clone size: .
CDR3 protein: CASSFGPIGRYGYTF
CDR3 DNA: TGTGCCAGCAGCTTCGGTCCGATTGGGAGATATGGCTACACCTTC

D gene: TRBD2
J gene: TRBJ2-5
V gene: TRBV5-1
CDR3 length: 16
clone size: .
CDR3 protein: CASSLTSGVGEETQYF
CDR3 DNA: TGCGCCAGCAGCCTAACTAGCGGGGTGGGGGAAGAGACCCAGTACTTC

D gene: TRBD1
J gene: TRBJ1-1
V gene: TRBV5-1
CDR3 length: 13
clone size: .
CDR3 protein: CASSFGQGPEAFF
CDR3 DNA: TGCGCCAGCAGCTTTGGACAGGGACCTGAAGCTTTCTTT

D gene: .
J gene: TRBJ1-6
V gene: TRBV4-1
CDR3 length: 14
clone size: .
CDR3 protein: CASSQTELNSPLHF
CDR3 DNA: TGCGCCAGCAGCCAGACAGAATTAAATTCACCCCTCCACTTT

D gene: TRBD1
J gene: TRBJ1-2
V gene: TRBV2
CDR3 length: 13
clone size: .
CDR3 protein: CASRVQGEGGYTF
CDR3 DNA: TGTGCCAGCAGAGTCCAGGGGGAAGGGGGCTACACCTTC

D gene: .
J gene: TRBJ2-2
V gene: TRBV7-9
CDR3 length: 15
clone size: .
CDR3 protein: CASSPQAPFTGELFF
CDR3 DNA: TGTGCCAGCAGTCCACAGGCCCCTTTCACCGGGGAGCTGTTTTTT

D gene: .
J gene: TRBJ2-5
V gene: TRBV5-4
CDR3 length: 14
clone size: .
CDR3 protein: CASSLEDKQETQYF
CDR3 DNA: TGTGCCAGCAGCTTGGAGGACAAACAAGAGACCCAGTACTTC

D gene: TRBD2
J gene: TRBJ2-7
V gene: TRBV12-3/TRBV12-4
CDR3 length: 13
clone size: few
CDR3 protein: CASSRSGSYEQYF
CDR3 DNA: TGTGCCAGCAGTCGGAGCGGGAGCTACGAGCAGTACTTC

D gene: .
J gene: TRBJ1-1
V gene: TRBV6-1
CDR3 length: 13
clone size: once
CDR3 protein: CASSENRLREAFF
CDR3 DNA: TGTGCCAGCAGTGAAAACAGGTTGCGGGAAGCTTTCTTT

D gene: TRBD2
J gene: TRBJ2-1
V gene: TRBV5-4
CDR3 length: 18
clone size: .
CDR3 protein: CASSLEPSGKASYNEQFF
CDR3 DNA: TGTGCCAGCAGCTTGGAGCCCAGCGGGAAAGCAAGTTACAATGAGCAGTTCTTC

D gene: .
J gene: TRBJ1-1
V gene: TRBV6-5
CDR3 length: 13
clone size: .
CDR3 protein: CASSNTGNTEAFF
CDR3 DNA: TGTGCCAGCAGCAACACAGGGAACACTGAAGCTTTCTTT

D gene: .
J gene: TRBJ1-6
V gene: TRBV5-1
CDR3 length: 16
clone size: .
CDR3 protein: CASSFYQGRNNSPLHF
CDR3 DNA: TGCGCCAGCAGCTTTTACCAGGGCCGTAATAATTCACCCCTCCACTTT

D gene: TRBD1
J gene: TRBJ2-1
V gene: TRBV7-3
CDR3 length: 16
clone size: few
CDR3 protein: CASSVGQGERGNEQFF
CDR3 DNA: TGTGCCAGCAGCGTAGGACAGGGGGAAAGGGGGAATGAGCAGTTCTTC

D gene: .
J gene: TRBJ1-1
V gene: TRBV24-1
CDR3 length: 16
clone size: .
CDR3 protein: CATYTQGQGQRTEAFF
CDR3 DNA: TGTGCCACCTACACCCAAGGACAAGGGCAGCGCACTGAAGCTTTCTTT

D gene: .
J gene: TRBJ2-7
V gene: TRBV18
CDR3 length: 16
clone size: few
CDR3 protein: CASSPAGSASLREQYF
CDR3 DNA: TGTGCCAGCTCACCCGCGGGAAGCGCAAGCCTACGAGAGCAGTACTTC